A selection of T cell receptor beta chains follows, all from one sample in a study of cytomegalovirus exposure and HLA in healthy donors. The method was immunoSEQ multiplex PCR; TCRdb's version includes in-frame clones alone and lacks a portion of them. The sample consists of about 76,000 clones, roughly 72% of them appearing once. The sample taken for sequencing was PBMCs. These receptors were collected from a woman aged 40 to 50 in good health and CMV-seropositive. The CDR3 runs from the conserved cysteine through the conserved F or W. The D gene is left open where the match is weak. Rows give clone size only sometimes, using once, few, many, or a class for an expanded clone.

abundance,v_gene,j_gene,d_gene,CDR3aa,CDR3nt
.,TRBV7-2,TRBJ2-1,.,CASSFTGGLQVEQFF,TGTGCCAGCAGCTTTACCGGGGGGCTCCAAGTTGAGCAGTTCTTC
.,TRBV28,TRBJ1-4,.,CASSLDSEKLFF,TGTGCCAGCAGTTTAGACAGTGAAAAACTGTTTTTT
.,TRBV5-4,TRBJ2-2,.,CASSLVGGSGELFF,TGTGCCAGCAGCTTGGTGGGGGGATCCGGGGAGCTGTTTTTT
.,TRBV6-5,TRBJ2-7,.,CASSSLQVNYEQYF,TGTGCCAGCAGCTCGTTACAGGTTAACTACGAGCAGTACTTC
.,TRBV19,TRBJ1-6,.,CASSDWSVNSPLHF,TGTGCCAGTAGTGACTGGTCTGTTAATTCACCCCTCCACTTT
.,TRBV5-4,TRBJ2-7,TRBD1,CAIHRQGAREQYF,TGTGCCATACATAGGCAGGGGGCACGCGAGCAGTACTTC
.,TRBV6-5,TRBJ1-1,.,CASSYSYGTEAFF,TGTGCCAGCAGTTACTCGTACGGGACTGAAGCTTTCTTT
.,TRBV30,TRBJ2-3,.,CAWSVNPGGQLRF,TGTGCCTGGAGTGTGAACCCCGGTGGACAGCTCCGATTT
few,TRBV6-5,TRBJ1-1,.,CASKRQASNTEAFF,TGTGCCAGCAAACGACAGGCCTCGAACACTGAAGCTTTCTTT
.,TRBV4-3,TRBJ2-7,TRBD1,CASSQDLGDRGVYEQYF,TGCGCCAGCAGCCAAGATTTGGGGGACAGGGGAGTCTACGAGCAGTACTTC
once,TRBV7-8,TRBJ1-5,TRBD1,CASSVGLRDRGHQPQHF,TGTGCCAGCAGCGTCGGCCTCCGGGACAGGGGGCATCAGCCCCAGCATTTT
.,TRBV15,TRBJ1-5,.,CATSRDPQGSMSQHF,TGTGCCACCAGCAGAGATCCGCAGGGTTCCATGTCCCAGCATTTT
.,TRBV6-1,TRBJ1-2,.,CASIRLGGDYGYTF,TGTGCCAGCATCCGCCTGGGAGGGGACTATGGCTACACCTTC
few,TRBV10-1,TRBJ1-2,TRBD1,CASSPTGNYGYTF,TGCGCCAGCAGTCCGACAGGGAACTATGGCTACACCTTC
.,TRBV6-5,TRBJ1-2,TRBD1,CASRQRTGGDGYTF,TGTGCCAGCAGACAACGTACAGGGGGTGATGGCTACACCTTC
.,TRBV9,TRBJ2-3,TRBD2,CASSQGTSGSTDTQYF,TGTGCCAGCAGCCAAGGGACTAGCGGAAGCACAGATACGCAGTATTTT
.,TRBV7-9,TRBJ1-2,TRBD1,CASSFGDRENYGYTF,TGTGCCAGCAGCTTTGGGGACAGAGAGAACTATGGCTACACCTTC
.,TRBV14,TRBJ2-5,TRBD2,CASSQDRLGGRRETQYF,TGTGCCAGCAGCCAAGATAGGCTTGGCGGGAGAAGGGAGACCCAGTACTTC
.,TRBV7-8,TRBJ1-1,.,CASSSRVRREAFF,TGTGCCAGCAGCTCGCGGGTGAGACGCGAAGCTTTCTTT
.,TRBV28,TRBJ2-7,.,CASSLPTGSSYEQYF,TGTGCCAGCAGTTTACCGACAGGATCCTCCTACGAGCAGTACTTC
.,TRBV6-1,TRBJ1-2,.,CASSDQGTYGYTF,TGTGCCAGCAGTGATCAGGGCACCTATGGCTACACCTTC
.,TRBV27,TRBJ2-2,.,CASRGRGFTGELFF,TGTGCCAGCCGAGGGAGGGGGTTCACCGGGGAGCTGTTTTTT